The clone carrying this T cell receptor (beta chain) occurred many times. Antigen unknown. The data were obtained in a study of T-cell reconstitution after alpha-beta-depleted transplantation in children. Notes on the study in general: One year post-transplant, T-cell counts and diversity were largely derived from T cells produced anew. Where some patients showed high TCRbeta diversity at day 60, it came from recipient T cells and thymic progenitors that had survived.

V shed 6 bases and J shed 3 bases, with 4 bases lying between them. This CDR3 region has 11 residues. Unique molecular identifiers were incorporated during preparation of the TCRbeta library. MiXCR was run by TCRdb on the PCR reads, yielding one entry per CDR3 protein. This sample carries about 300,000 distinct CDR3 sequences, over 7% of them seen once, and the ten largest clones take about 9.1%. This receptor was taken from a female patient aged 2-15 years who had a stem cell transplant for Fanconi anemia, so the T cells may come from the graft donor. Sample: peripheral blood, taken 360 days after TCRalphabeta/CD19-depleted stem cell transplant. The J gene is TRBJ2-3, the V gene TRBV12-3 or TRBV12-4, with unresolved D. Written as DNA, the CDR3 is TGTGCCAGCAGCTGGACAGATACGCAGTATTTT. It codes for CASSWTDTQYF.